This T cell receptor (beta chain) was identified during a study of shared clonotypes between healthy human individuals. The length of the CDR3 is 13 residues. Germline assignment: CDR1 SGDLS and CDR2 YYNGEE. The V end lost 3 bases, the J end lost 9 bases, and 13 bases lay between the germline ends. Sequenced by immunoSEQ multiplex PCR; TCRdb stores in-frame clones only, minus some. The sample consists of roughly 2 million clones, almost 96% of them appearing once. The clonotype comes from a man between 18 and 29 years old in good health. This rearrangement joins TRBV9 to TRBJ2-1; D possibly corresponds to TRBD2 (6 bases). Source material: naive CD4+ T cells sorted from blood. The subset: CD45RA+ positively selected. For the CDR3, the DNA is TGTGCCAGCAGCGAGACGTGGAGGGGTGAGCAGTTCTTC. Translation gives CASSETWRGEQFF.